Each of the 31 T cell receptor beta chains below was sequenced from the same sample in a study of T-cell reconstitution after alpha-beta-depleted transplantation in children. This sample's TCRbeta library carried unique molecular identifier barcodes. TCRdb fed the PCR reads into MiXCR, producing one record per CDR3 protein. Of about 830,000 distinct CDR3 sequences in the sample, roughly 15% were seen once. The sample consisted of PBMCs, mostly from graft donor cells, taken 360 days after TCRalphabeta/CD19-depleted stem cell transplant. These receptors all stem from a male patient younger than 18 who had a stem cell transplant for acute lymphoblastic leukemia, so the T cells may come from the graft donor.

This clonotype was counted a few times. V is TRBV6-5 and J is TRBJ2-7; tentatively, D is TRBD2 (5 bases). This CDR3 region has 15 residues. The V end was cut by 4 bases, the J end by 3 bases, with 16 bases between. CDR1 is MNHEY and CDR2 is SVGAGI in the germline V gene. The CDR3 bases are TGTGCCAGCAGTTCCCGGAGGCAGTTCGTCTACGAGCAGTACTTC. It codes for CASSSRRQFVYEQYF.

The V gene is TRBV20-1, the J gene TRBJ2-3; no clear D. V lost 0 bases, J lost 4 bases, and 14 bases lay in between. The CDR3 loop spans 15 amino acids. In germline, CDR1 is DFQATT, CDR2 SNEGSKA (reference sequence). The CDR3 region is CSAREVFVGPDTQYF. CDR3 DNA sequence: TGCAGTGCTAGAGAGGTCTTCGTTGGTCCAGATACGCAGTATTTT.

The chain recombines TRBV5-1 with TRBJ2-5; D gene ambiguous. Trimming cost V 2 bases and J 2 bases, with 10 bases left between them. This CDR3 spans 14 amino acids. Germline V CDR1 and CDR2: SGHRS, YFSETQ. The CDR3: CASSFSDIQETQYF. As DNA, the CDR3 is TGCGCCAGCAGCTTCTCTGACATTCAAGAGACCCAGTACTTC.

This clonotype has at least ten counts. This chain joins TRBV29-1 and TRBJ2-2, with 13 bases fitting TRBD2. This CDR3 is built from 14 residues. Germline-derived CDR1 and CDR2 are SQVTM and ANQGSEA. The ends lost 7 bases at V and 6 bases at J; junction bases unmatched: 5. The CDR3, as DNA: TGCAGCGCCGGACTAGCGGGAGACGCCGGGGAGCTGTTTTTT. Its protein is CSAGLAGDAGELFF.

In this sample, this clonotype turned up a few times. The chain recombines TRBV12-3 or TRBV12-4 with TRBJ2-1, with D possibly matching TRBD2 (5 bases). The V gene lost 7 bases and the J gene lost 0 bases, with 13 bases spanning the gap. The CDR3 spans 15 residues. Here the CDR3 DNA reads TGTGCCAGCAAACTAGGAGACAACTCCTACAATGAGCAGTTCTTC. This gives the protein CASKLGDNSYNEQFF.

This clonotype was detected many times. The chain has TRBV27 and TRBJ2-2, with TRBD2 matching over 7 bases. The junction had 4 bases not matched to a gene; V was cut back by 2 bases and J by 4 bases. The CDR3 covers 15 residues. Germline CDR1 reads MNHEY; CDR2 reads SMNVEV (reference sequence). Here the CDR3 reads CASSLGGSGTGELFF. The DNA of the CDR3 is TGTGCCAGCAGTTTAGGCGGGAGTGGCACCGGGGAGCTGTTTTTT.

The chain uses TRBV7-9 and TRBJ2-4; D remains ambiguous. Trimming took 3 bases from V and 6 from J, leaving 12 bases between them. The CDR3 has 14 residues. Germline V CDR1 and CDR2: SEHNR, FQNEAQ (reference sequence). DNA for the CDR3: TGTGCCAGCAGCTTTGGCTACAGAGTAAACATTCAGTACTTC. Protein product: CASSFGYRVNIQYF.

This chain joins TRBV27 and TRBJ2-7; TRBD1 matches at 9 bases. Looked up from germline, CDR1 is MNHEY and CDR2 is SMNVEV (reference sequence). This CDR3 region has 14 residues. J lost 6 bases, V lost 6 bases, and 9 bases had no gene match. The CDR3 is CASRARTGVGEQYF. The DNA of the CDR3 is TGTGCCAGCAGGGCCCGGACAGGGGTGGGCGAGCAGTACTTC.

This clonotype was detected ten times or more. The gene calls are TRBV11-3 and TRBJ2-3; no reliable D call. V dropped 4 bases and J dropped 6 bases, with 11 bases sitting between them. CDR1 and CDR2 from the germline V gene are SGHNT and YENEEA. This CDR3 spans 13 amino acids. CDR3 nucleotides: TGTGCCAGCAGCTCAAGGGTCCGGGATACGCAGTATTTT. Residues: CASSSRVRDTQYF.

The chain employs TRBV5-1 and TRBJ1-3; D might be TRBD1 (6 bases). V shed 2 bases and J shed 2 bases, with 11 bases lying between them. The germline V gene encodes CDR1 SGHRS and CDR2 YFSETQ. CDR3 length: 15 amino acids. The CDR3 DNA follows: TGCGCCAGCAGCTTTGAGGGGGTAACTGGAAACACCATATATTTT. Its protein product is CASSFEGVTGNTIYF.

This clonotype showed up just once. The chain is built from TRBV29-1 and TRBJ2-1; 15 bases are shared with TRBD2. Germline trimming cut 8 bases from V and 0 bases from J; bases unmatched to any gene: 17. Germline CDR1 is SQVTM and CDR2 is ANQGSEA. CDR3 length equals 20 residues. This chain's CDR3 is CSHLDGLAGGRGGSYNEQFF. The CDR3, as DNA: TGCAGCCATTTGGACGGACTAGCGGGAGGGCGGGGAGGCTCCTACAATGAGCAGTTCTTC.

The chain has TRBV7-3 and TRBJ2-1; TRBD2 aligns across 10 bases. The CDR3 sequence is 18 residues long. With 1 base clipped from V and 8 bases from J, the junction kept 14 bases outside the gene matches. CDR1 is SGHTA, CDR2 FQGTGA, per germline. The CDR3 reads CASSLRVVSSGSRHEQFF. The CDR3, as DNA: TGTGCCAGCAGCTTAAGGGTGGTTTCTAGCGGGAGTCGTCATGAGCAGTTCTTC.

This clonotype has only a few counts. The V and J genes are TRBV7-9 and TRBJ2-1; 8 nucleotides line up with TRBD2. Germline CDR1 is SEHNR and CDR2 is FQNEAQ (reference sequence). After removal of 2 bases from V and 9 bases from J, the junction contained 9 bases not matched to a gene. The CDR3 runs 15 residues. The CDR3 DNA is TGTGCCAGCAGCTTAATAAGCGGGAGTCCTCCTGAGCAGTTCTTC. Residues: CASSLISGSPPEQFF.

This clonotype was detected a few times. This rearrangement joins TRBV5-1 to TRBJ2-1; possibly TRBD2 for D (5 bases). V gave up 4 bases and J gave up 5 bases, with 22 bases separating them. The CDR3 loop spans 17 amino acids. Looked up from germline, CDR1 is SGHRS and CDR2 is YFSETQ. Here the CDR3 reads CASSAPGIPVPNNEQFF. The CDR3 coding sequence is TGCGCCAGCAGCGCCCCGGGAATACCCGTCCCGAACAATGAGCAGTTCTTC.

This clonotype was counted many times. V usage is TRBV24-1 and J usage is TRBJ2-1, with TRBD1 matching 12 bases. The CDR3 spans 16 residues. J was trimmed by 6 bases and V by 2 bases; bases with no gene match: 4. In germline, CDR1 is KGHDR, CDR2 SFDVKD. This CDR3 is CATSDSGTGGFNEQFF. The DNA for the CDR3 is TGTGCCACCAGTGATTCCGGGACAGGGGGCTTCAATGAGCAGTTCTTC.

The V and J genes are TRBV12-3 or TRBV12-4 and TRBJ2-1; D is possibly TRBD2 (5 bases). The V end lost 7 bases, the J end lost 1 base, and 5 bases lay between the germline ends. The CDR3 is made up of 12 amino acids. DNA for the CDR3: TGTGCCAGCACGGGATCCTACAATGAGCAGTTCTTC. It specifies CASTGSYNEQFF.

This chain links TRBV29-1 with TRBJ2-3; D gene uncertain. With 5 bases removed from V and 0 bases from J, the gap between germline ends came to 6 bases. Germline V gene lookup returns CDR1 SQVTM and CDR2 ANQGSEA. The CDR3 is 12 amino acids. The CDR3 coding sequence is TGCAGCGTTATTAGGAGCACAGATACGCAGTATTTT. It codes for CSVIRSTDTQYF.

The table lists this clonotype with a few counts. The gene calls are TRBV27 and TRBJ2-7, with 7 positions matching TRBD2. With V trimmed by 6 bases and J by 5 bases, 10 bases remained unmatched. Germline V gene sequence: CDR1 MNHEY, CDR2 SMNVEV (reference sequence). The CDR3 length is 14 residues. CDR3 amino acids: CASSLQASGHEQYF. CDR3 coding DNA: TGTGCCAGCAGCTTACAGGCTAGCGGCCACGAGCAGTACTTC.

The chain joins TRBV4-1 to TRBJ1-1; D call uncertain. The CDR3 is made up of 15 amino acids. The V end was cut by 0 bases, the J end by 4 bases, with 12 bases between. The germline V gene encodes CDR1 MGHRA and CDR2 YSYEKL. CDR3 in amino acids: CASSQEEGVATEAFF. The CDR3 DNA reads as TGCGCCAGCAGCCAAGAGGAAGGTGTGGCCACTGAAGCTTTCTTT.

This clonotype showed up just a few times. The CDR3: CSVRTVTNTEAFF. DNA of the CDR3: TGCAGCGTACGGACAGTTACGAACACTGAAGCTTTCTTT. The chain recombines TRBV29-1 with TRBJ1-1; D is perhaps TRBD1 (6 bases). The germline V and J ends were trimmed by 6 bases and 1 base, with 12 bases remaining between them. Germline V gives CDR1 SQVTM, CDR2 ANQGSEA. The CDR3 loop spans 13 amino acids.

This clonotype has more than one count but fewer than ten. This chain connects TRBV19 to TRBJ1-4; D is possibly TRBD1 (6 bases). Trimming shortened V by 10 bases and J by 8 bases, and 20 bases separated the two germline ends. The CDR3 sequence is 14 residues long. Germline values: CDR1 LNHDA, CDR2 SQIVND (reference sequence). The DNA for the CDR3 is TGTGCCACTACGACAGGATGGTCCTACGAAAAACTGTTTTTT. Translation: CATTTGWSYEKLFF.

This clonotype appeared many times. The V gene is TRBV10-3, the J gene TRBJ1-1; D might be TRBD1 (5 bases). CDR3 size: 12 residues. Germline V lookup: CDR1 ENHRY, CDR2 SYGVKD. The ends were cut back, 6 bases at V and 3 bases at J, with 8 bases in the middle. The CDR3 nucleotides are TGTGCCATCAGGCAGGGAGACACTGAAGCTTTCTTT. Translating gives CAIRQGDTEAFF.

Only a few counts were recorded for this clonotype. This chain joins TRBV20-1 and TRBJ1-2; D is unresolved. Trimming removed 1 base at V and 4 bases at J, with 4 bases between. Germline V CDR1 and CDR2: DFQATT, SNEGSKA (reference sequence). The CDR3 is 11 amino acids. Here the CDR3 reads CSARAGYGYTF. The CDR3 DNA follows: TGCAGTGCTAGAGCTGGCTATGGCTACACCTTC.

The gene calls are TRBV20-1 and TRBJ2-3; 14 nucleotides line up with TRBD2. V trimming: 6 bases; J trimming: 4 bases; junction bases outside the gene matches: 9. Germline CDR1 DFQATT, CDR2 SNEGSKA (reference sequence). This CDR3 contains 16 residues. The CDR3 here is CSAPGRTSGRSDTQYF. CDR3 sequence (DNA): TGCAGTGCCCCCGGCCGGACTAGCGGGAGGTCAGATACGCAGTATTTT.

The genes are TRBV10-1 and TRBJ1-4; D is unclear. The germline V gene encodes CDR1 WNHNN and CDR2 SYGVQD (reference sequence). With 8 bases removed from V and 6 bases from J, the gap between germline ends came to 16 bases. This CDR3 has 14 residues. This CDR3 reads CASFQDRPYEKLFF. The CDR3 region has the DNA TGCGCCAGCTTCCAGGACCGACCCTATGAAAAACTGTTTTTT.

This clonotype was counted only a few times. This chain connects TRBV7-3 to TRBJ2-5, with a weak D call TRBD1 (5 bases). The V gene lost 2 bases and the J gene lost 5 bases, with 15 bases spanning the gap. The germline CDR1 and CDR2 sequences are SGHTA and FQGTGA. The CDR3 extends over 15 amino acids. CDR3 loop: CASSLGRAVGETQYF. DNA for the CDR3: TGTGCCAGCAGCTTAGGCAGGGCGGTAGGGGAGACCCAGTACTTC. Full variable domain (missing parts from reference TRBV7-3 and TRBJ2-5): GAGVSQTPSNKVTEKGKYVELRCDPISGHTALYWYRQSLGQGPEFLIYFQGTGAADDSGLPNDRFFAVRPEGSVSTLKIQRTERGDSAVYLCASSLGRAVGETQYFGPGTRLLVL.

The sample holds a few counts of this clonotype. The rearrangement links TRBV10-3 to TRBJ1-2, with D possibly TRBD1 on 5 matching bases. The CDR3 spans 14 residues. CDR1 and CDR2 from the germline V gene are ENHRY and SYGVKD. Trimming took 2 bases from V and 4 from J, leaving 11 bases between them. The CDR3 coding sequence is TGTGCCATCAGTGAGCCAGGGAATCCCTATGGCTACACCTTC. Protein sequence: CAISEPGNPYGYTF.

CDR3 amino acids: CASRLGHKLSTDTQYF. DNA for the CDR3: TGTGCAAGTCGCTTAGGTCACAAACTTAGCACAGATACGCAGTATTTT. The rearrangement uses TRBV12-2 and TRBJ2-3. TRBV12-2 is designated a pseudogene. The CDR3 has 16 residues.

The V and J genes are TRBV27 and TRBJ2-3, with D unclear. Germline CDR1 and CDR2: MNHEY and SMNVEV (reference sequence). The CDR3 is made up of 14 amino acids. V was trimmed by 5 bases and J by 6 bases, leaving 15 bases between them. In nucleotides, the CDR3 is TGTGCCAGCAGTCCCCGGTTTAGAGTCGATACGCAGTATTTT. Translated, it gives CASSPRFRVDTQYF.

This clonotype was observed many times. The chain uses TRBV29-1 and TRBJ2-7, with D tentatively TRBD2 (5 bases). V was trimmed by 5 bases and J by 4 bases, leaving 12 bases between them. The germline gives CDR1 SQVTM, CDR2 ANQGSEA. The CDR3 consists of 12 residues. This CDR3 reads CSVPGELYEQYF. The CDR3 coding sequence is TGCAGCGTTCCTGGGGAGCTGTACGAGCAGTACTTC.

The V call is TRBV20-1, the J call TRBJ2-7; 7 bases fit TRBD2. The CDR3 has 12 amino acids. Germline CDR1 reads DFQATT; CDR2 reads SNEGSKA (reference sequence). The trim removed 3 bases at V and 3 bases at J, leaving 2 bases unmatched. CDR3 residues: CSASGLVYEQYF. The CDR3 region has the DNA TGCAGTGCTAGTGGACTAGTCTACGAGCAGTACTTC.